Listed below are T cell receptor beta chains from one sample, sequenced in a study of blood T cells in healthy people across ages. TCRdb fed the 5' RACE reads into MiXCR, producing one record per CDR3 protein. There are 850,000 to 1,000,000 distinct CDR3 sequences in the sample; roughly 51% occur only once, and about a fifth lies in the top ten. The source material was blood. The origin of the receptors is a woman in her sixties in good health. The conserved cysteine and the conserved F or W are not part of the CDR3 here. Fields, in order: V gene, J gene, D gene, CDR3 protein. A D gene is named only where the DNA matches it firmly.

v_gene: TRBV3-1; j_gene: TRBJ2-1; d_gene: NA; CDR3aa: ASSQELGDYNEQF
v_gene: TRBV12-3/TRBV12-4; j_gene: TRBJ1-2; d_gene: NA; CDR3aa: ASSLEGGRGLMSYT
v_gene: TRBV5-1; j_gene: TRBJ2-7; d_gene: NA; CDR3aa: ASSLAGFDDEQY
v_gene: TRBV2; j_gene: TRBJ2-1; d_gene: TRBD2; CDR3aa: ASSTRRGLAGSRQF
v_gene: TRBV27; j_gene: TRBJ2-1; d_gene: TRBD2; CDR3aa: ASSLDTSGRYNEQF
v_gene: TRBV12-3/TRBV12-4; j_gene: TRBJ2-5; d_gene: TRBD1; CDR3aa: ASSSRQGVGAETQY
v_gene: TRBV27; j_gene: TRBJ1-1; d_gene: TRBD1; CDR3aa: ASSLRQGEAF
v_gene: TRBV7-3; j_gene: TRBJ2-1; d_gene: TRBD1; CDR3aa: ASSLSPGGAFEQF
v_gene: TRBV20-1; j_gene: TRBJ2-2; d_gene: TRBD2; CDR3aa: SAGKLAGDTGELF
v_gene: TRBV24-1; j_gene: TRBJ1-1; d_gene: NA; CDR3aa: ATSDLAGQNTEAF
v_gene: TRBV13; j_gene: TRBJ2-2; d_gene: TRBD1; CDR3aa: ASSERDRAVGELF
v_gene: TRBV5-1; j_gene: TRBJ2-3; d_gene: NA; CDR3aa: ASKRWQGQRVDTQY
v_gene: TRBV18; j_gene: NA; d_gene: NA; CDR3aa: ASSPPTAAETQY
v_gene: TRBV28; j_gene: TRBJ2-3; d_gene: NA; CDR3aa: ASSLGEETYGTQY
v_gene: TRBV28; j_gene: TRBJ2-3; d_gene: NA; CDR3aa: ASEGRGTQY
v_gene: TRBV6-5; j_gene: TRBJ1-4; d_gene: NA; CDR3aa: ASSSQEGWGEKLF
v_gene: TRBV20-1; j_gene: TRBJ2-1; d_gene: NA; CDR3aa: SARKHEQF
v_gene: TRBV20-1; j_gene: TRBJ1-5; d_gene: NA; CDR3aa: SPPGNQPQH
v_gene: TRBV20-1; j_gene: TRBJ2-5; d_gene: NA; CDR3aa: SARTKTQY
v_gene: TRBV6-2/TRBV6-3; j_gene: TRBJ1-5; d_gene: NA; CDR3aa: ASSYFWGNQPQH
v_gene: TRBV11-1; j_gene: TRBJ2-4; d_gene: NA; CDR3aa: ASTNRPGAIAKNIQY
v_gene: TRBV12-3/TRBV12-4; j_gene: TRBJ1-6; d_gene: NA; CDR3aa: ASSLGSPPLH
v_gene: TRBV5-1; j_gene: TRBJ2-3; d_gene: NA; CDR3aa: ASSEDLNAQY
v_gene: TRBV12-3/TRBV12-4; j_gene: TRBJ2-3; d_gene: TRBD2; CDR3aa: ASSPFWTSGRADTQY
v_gene: TRBV2; j_gene: TRBJ2-3; d_gene: NA; CDR3aa: ASSRDEVGDTQY
v_gene: TRBV27; j_gene: TRBJ1-5; d_gene: NA; CDR3aa: ASKMGGGSNQPQH
v_gene: TRBV7-8; j_gene: TRBJ1-5; d_gene: NA; CDR3aa: ASSLGGGGPDQPQH
v_gene: TRBV9; j_gene: TRBJ2-7; d_gene: TRBD2; CDR3aa: ASSVAGTSGPYEQY
v_gene: TRBV7-2; j_gene: TRBJ2-7; d_gene: TRBD1; CDR3aa: ASSADRVSYEQY
v_gene: TRBV5-1; j_gene: TRBJ2-3; d_gene: NA; CDR3aa: ASSLDTMDTDTQY
v_gene: TRBV5-1; j_gene: TRBJ2-7; d_gene: TRBD1; CDR3aa: ASNLQGDVYEQY
v_gene: TRBV6-5; j_gene: TRBJ2-2; d_gene: NA; CDR3aa: ASLSGSLNTGELF
v_gene: TRBV20-1; j_gene: TRBJ2-7; d_gene: NA; CDR3aa: SARLVRGLRGEQY
v_gene: TRBV7-9; j_gene: TRBJ2-1; d_gene: TRBD2; CDR3aa: ASSLETGGPDNEQF
v_gene: TRBV9; j_gene: TRBJ2-3; d_gene: NA; CDR3aa: ASSGVLDTQY
v_gene: TRBV5-5; j_gene: TRBJ2-3; d_gene: NA; CDR3aa: ASSLNSPNTQY
v_gene: TRBV11-1; j_gene: TRBJ2-1; d_gene: NA; CDR3aa: ASSLLASLNNEQF
v_gene: TRBV29-1; j_gene: TRBJ2-7; d_gene: NA; CDR3aa: SVEVGVGYEQY
v_gene: TRBV20-1; j_gene: TRBJ2-5; d_gene: TRBD2; CDR3aa: SARDAGGSQETQY
v_gene: TRBV5-1; j_gene: TRBJ2-3; d_gene: NA; CDR3aa: ASSSTGVTDTQY